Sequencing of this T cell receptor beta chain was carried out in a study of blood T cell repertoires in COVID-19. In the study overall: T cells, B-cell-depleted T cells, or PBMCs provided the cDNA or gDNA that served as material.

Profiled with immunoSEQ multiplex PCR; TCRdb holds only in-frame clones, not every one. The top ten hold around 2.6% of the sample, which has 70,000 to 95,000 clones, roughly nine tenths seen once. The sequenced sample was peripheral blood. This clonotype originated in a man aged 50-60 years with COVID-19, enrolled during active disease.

CDR3 protein: CASSYNTGTSESRRNIQYF. The DNA for the CDR3 is TGTGCCAGTAGTTATAATACCGGGACTAGCGAATCAAGAAGAAACATTCAGTACTTC. The chain links TRBV19 to TRBJ2-4; 10 bases fit TRBD2. The CDR3 consists of 19 residues. Germline-derived CDR1 and CDR2 are LNHDA and SQIVND (reference sequence). Trimming took 5 bases from V and 6 from J; bases not matched to a gene: 19.